Shown below are 10 T cell receptor beta chains from a single sample sequenced in a study of T-cell reconstitution after alpha-beta-depleted transplantation in children. A TCRbeta library incorporating unique molecular identifiers was prepared. TCRdb redid the calling of the PCR reads with MiXCR, one entry per CDR3 protein. The repertoire holds over 200,000 distinct CDR3 sequences, with approximately 10% as singletons. Here the sequenced sample was PBMCs, taken before TCRalphabeta/CD19-depleted stem cell transplant. The source is a child under two years old with acute myeloid leukemia, due to receive a stem cell transplant.

This clonotype was recorded a few times. The chain has TRBV28 and TRBJ2-3; TRBD2 matches 8 bases. Losses at the gene ends were 10 bases for V and 2 bases for J; bases not matched to a gene: 8. Germline V CDR1 and CDR2: MDHEN, SYDVKM. This CDR3 contains 14 residues. This CDR3 reads CATSGGASTDTQYF. CDR3 nucleotide sequence: TGTGCCACCTCGGGAGGGGCTTCCACAGATACGCAGTATTTT.

This clonotype was seen many times. J is TRBJ1-2 and V is TRBV12-3 or TRBV12-4; perhaps TRBD1 as D (6 bases). The CDR3 has 13 residues. V lost 1 base, J lost 4 bases, and 7 bases lay in between. The CDR3 DNA sequence: TGTGCCAGCAGTTTAGGACAGGCCTATGGCTACACCTTC. Amino acids: CASSLGQAYGYTF.

The chain carries TRBV28 and TRBJ2-1; 7 nucleotides align to TRBD1. This CDR3 is built from 12 residues. Trimming removed 6 bases from V and 7 bases from J; junction bases left unmatched: 3. Germline loops: CDR1 MDHEN, CDR2 SYDVKM. CDR3 bases: TGTGCCAGCAGACAGGGGAGTAATGAGCAGTTCTTC. Amino acids: CASRQGSNEQFF.

This clonotype has ten or more counts. The J gene is TRBJ2-1, the V gene TRBV28; 7 nucleotides align to TRBD1. This CDR3 region has 14 residues. The germline gives CDR1 MDHEN, CDR2 SYDVKM. V was pared by 3 bases and J by 10 bases, with 9 bases of the junction left unmatched. CDR3 in amino acids: CASSLFNRGREQFF. CDR3 DNA sequence: TGTGCCAGCAGTTTGTTCAACAGGGGAAGGGAGCAGTTCTTC.

This clonotype has at least ten counts. The chain joins TRBV9 to TRBJ2-1; 8 nucleotides align to TRBD1. Germline V gives CDR1 SGDLS, CDR2 YYNGEE. The CDR3 is 16 residues long. The ends lost 5 bases at V and 2 bases at J; junction bases unmatched: 9. The DNA of the CDR3 is TGTGCCAGCAGTAACAGGGGGATGGGGCCCTACAATGAGCAGTTCTTC. It specifies CASSNRGMGPYNEQFF.

This clonotype was picked up many times. The V and J genes are TRBV18 and TRBJ1-5; tentatively, D is TRBD1 (5 bases). Germline V gene sequence: CDR1 KGHSH, CDR2 LQKENI. The CDR3 sequence is 15 residues long. Trimming removed 2 bases at V and 6 bases at J, with 14 bases between. CDR3 in amino acids: CASSPGTYLAQPQHF. The CDR3 DNA reads TGTGCCAGCTCACCAGGGACTTATCTAGCTCAGCCCCAGCATTTT.

This clonotype was recorded at least ten times. This rearrangement joins TRBV12-3 or TRBV12-4 to TRBJ2-3, with a tentative D call TRBD2 (5 bases). The CDR3 is 14 amino acids. V shed 4 bases and J shed 4 bases, with 12 bases lying between them. The CDR3 bases are TGTGCCAGCAGTTCCCGGACTTCCCCAGATACGCAGTATTTT. Translating gives CASSSRTSPDTQYF.

This clonotype was recorded at least ten times. The chain links TRBV30 to TRBJ2-2; D may be TRBD1 (5 bases). The germline CDR1 and CDR2 sequences are GTSNPN and SVGIG (reference sequence). This CDR3 is 15 amino acids long. V was clipped by 2 bases and J by 3 bases, with 13 bases between them. CDR3 sequence (DNA): TGTGCCTGGAGTAACATAGGGGCGGACACCGGGGAGCTGTTTTTT. Translated, it gives CAWSNIGADTGELFF.

This clonotype was found many times. The chain carries TRBV20-1 and TRBJ1-2; 7 positions match TRBD1. Looked up from germline, CDR1 is DFQATT and CDR2 is SNEGSKA (reference sequence). Germline trimming cut 5 bases from V and 0 bases from J; bases unmatched to any gene: 12. This CDR3 spans 16 amino acids. The CDR3 coding sequence is TGCAGTGCTCACATCCCGGACAGGCAAGCTAACTATGGCTACACCTTC. Translated, it gives CSAHIPDRQANYGYTF.

This clonotype came up many times. This chain joins TRBV6-2 or TRBV6-3 and TRBJ2-1; 9 nucleotides match TRBD2. The CDR3 sequence is 15 residues long. V was pared by 7 bases and J by 7 bases, with 11 bases of the junction left unmatched. The germline V gene has CDR1 MNHEY and CDR2 SVGEGT. The CDR3 reads CASTLVGLAENEQFF. CDR3 sequence (DNA): TGTGCCAGCACCCTCGTGGGACTAGCCGAGAATGAGCAGTTCTTC.